This is a list of T cell receptor beta chains from one sample in a study of shared clonotypes between healthy human individuals. Assay: immunoSEQ multiplex PCR; the TCRdb copy retains only in-frame clones and omits some. This table holds millions of clones, roughly 94% found once. The sequenced sample consisted of naive CD4+ T cells sorted from blood. The receptors shown here come from a man aged 18 to 30 in good health. Each CDR3 is given with its conserved first and last residue. A D gene is named only where the DNA matches it firmly. Clone sizes are given selectively: once, few, many, or a class where the clone is expanded.

d_gene,j_gene,v_gene,abundance,CDR3aa,CDR3nt
-,TRBJ1-1,TRBV6-5,once,CAIERGTEAFF,TGTGCCATAGAAAGGGGAACTGAAGCTTTCTTT
-,TRBJ1-2,TRBV19,-,CASSTVRGSYGYTF,TGTGCCAGTAGTACGGTTCGGGGGAGCTATGGCTACACCTTC
TRBD2,TRBJ2-1,TRBV19,-,CASSEQREGVQFF,TGTGCCAGTAGTGAACAGCGGGAAGGAGTGCAGTTCTTC
-,TRBJ2-7,TRBV7-9,once,CASSLARPAGPNEQYF,TGTGCCAGCAGCTTAGCTCGGCCAGCGGGCCCCAACGAGCAGTACTTC
-,TRBJ1-2,TRBV13,-,CASSLGGVNYGYTF,TGTGCCAGCAGCTTAGGTGGAGTGAACTATGGCTACACCTTC
-,TRBJ2-1,TRBV6-5,-,CAIETYNEQFF,TGTGCCATCGAAACCTACAATGAGCAGTTCTTC
TRBD1,TRBJ2-7,TRBV6-5,-,CASRAGTGGEQYF,TGTGCCAGCAGAGCAGGGACAGGGGGTGAGCAGTACTTC
-,TRBJ1-3,TRBV10-3,-,CAISDRGGPGNTIYF,TGTGCCATCAGTGACAGGGGAGGGCCTGGAAACACCATATATTTT
-,TRBJ1-5,TRBV4-1,-,CASSQVGEISGNQPQHF,TGCGCCAGCAGCCAAGTAGGGGAGATTAGCGGGAATCAGCCCCAGCATTTT
TRBD2,TRBJ2-5,TRBV7-9,-,CASSFGAGGPQETQYF,TGTGCCAGCAGCTTTGGCGCGGGAGGGCCCCAAGAGACCCAGTACTTC
TRBD2,TRBJ2-7,TRBV13,-,CASSPSDLAGGGKDF,TGTGCCAGCAGCCCCAGCGACCTAGCGGGAGGGGGGAAGGACTTC
TRBD1,TRBJ1-3,TRBV30,-,CAWSNTGGPSGNTIYF,TGTGCCTGGTCTAACACAGGGGGGCCCTCTGGAAACACCATATATTTT
TRBD1,TRBJ1-3,TRBV7-9,-,CASSSDRGGNTIYF,TGTGCCAGCAGCAGCGACAGGGGTGGAAACACCATATATTTT
-,TRBJ1-2,TRBV7-9,-,CASSLGTVNYGYTF,TGTGCCAGCAGCTTAGGGACAGTTAACTATGGCTACACCTTC
-,TRBJ2-2,TRBV19,once,CASVGGANTGELFF,TGTGCCAGTGTTGGCGGAGCGAACACCGGGGAGCTGTTTTTT
-,TRBJ1-6,TRBV15,-,CATSREGGRNSPLHF,TGTGCCACCAGCAGAGAGGGGGGGCGCAATTCACCCCTCCACTTT
-,TRBJ2-5,TRBV7-9,-,CASSLEGGVKTQYF,TGTGCCAGCAGCTTAGAAGGGGGTGTGAAGACCCAGTACTTC
-,TRBJ2-7,TRBV18,-,CASSANRAASEQYF,TGTGCCAGCTCCGCCAATAGAGCGGCCTCCGAGCAGTACTTC
-,TRBJ2-7,TRBV4-1,-,CASSLQGAGRYEQYF,TGCGCCAGCAGCCTTCAGGGGGCCGGGAGGTACGAGCAGTACTTC
-,TRBJ2-5,TRBV6-5,-,CASSFSVGVGGETQYF,TGTGCCAGCAGTTTTTCAGTAGGGGTCGGGGGAGAGACCCAGTACTTC
-,TRBJ2-3,TRBV11-2,-,CASSLKDTQYF,TGTGCCAGCAGCTTGAAGGATACGCAGTATTTT
-,TRBJ2-7,TRBV19,-,CASSPGSLMREQYF,TGTGCCAGTAGCCCCGGGTCCCTAATGAGGGAGCAGTACTTC
-,TRBJ1-3,TRBV5-1,-,CASSLGGTTGNTIYF,TGCGCCAGCAGCTTGGGGGGGACTACTGGAAACACCATATATTTT
-,TRBJ2-1,TRBV29-1,once,CSVEPNNEQFF,TGCAGCGTTGAACCCAACAATGAGCAGTTCTTC
TRBD2,TRBJ2-7,TRBV11-2,-,CASSLGLAGGEQYF,TGTGCCAGCAGCCTTGGACTAGCGGGAGGCGAGCAGTACTTC
-,TRBJ2-5,TRBV5-6,-,CASSLGGKTSQETQYF,TGTGCCAGCAGCTTGGGGGGTAAGACATCACAAGAGACCCAGTACTTC
TRBD2,TRBJ2-3,TRBV5-1,once,CASSLTSGGADTQYF,TGCGCCAGCAGCTTGACTAGCGGGGGGGCAGATACGCAGTATTTT
TRBD2,TRBJ2-1,TRBV9,-,CASSPLSGGRILNEQFF,TGTGCCAGCAGCCCCCTCTCCGGCGGGAGGATTCTGAATGAGCAGTTCTTC
TRBD2,TRBJ2-7,TRBV7-8,-,CASSLVGGSSLAGSYEQYF,TGTGCCAGCAGCTTAGTCGGCGGATCGTCCCTAGCGGGATCCTACGAGCAGTACTTC
-,TRBJ2-5,TRBV2,few,CASGVGETQYF,TGTGCCAGCGGGGTTGGAGAGACCCAGTACTTC
-,TRBJ2-1,TRBV19,-,CASSISRMNFNEQFF,TGTGCCAGTAGTATATCAAGGATGAATTTCAATGAGCAGTTCTTC
-,TRBJ2-2,TRBV2,-,CASRITNTGELFF,TGTGCCAGCAGAATCACGAACACCGGGGAGCTGTTTTTT
-,TRBJ2-3,TRBV2,-,CASSEATGGKYF,TGTGCCAGCAGTGAAGCGACAGGAGGCAAGTATTTT
TRBD1,TRBJ1-6,TRBV5-1,-,CASSLVTGENNSPLHF,TGCGCCAGCAGCTTGGTTACAGGGGAAAATAATTCACCCCTCCACTTT
-,TRBJ2-7,TRBV6-1,-,CASRVYRAPTYEQYF,TGTGCCAGCAGAGTGTACAGGGCGCCTACCTACGAGCAGTACTTC
-,TRBJ1-2,TRBV30,-,CAWTATAFNYGYTF,TGTGCCTGGACGGCAACAGCCTTTAACTATGGCTACACCTTC
TRBD1,TRBJ2-7,TRBV11-2,once,CASSPPGQVIEQYF,TGTGCCAGCAGCCCCCCGGGACAGGTTATCGAGCAGTACTTC
-,TRBJ2-1,TRBV5-6,-,CASSPGIDEQFF,TGTGCCAGCAGCCCCGGTATCGATGAGCAGTTCTTC
-,TRBJ1-2,TRBV5-6,-,CASSLPGINYGYTF,TGTGCCAGCAGCCTTCCGGGAATCAACTATGGCTACACCTTC
TRBD2,TRBJ2-2,TRBV5-1,-,CASSSSSGGPNTGELFF,TGCGCCAGCAGCTCCAGTAGCGGGGGGCCAAACACCGGGGAGCTGTTTTTT
TRBD1,TRBJ2-3,TRBV5-1,-,CASSLTGGATDTQYF,TGCGCCAGCAGCCTGACAGGGGGGGCCACAGATACGCAGTATTTT
-,TRBJ1-3,TRBV10-3,-,CAISDLTRDHSGNTIYF,TGTGCCATCAGTGATCTCACCAGGGACCACTCTGGAAACACCATATATTTT
-,TRBJ2-2,TRBV19,-,CASSIDPGELFF,TGTGCCAGTAGTATAGACCCCGGGGAGCTGTTTTTT
TRBD2,TRBJ2-5,TRBV5-1,-,CASRYGLAGGSQETQYF,TGCGCCAGCCGGTACGGACTAGCGGGGGGGTCTCAAGAGACCCAGTACTTC
-,TRBJ2-2,TRBV5-1,-,CASSSRPGLKDTGELFF,TGCGCCAGCAGCTCAAGGCCGGGCCTTAAGGACACCGGGGAGCTGTTTTTT